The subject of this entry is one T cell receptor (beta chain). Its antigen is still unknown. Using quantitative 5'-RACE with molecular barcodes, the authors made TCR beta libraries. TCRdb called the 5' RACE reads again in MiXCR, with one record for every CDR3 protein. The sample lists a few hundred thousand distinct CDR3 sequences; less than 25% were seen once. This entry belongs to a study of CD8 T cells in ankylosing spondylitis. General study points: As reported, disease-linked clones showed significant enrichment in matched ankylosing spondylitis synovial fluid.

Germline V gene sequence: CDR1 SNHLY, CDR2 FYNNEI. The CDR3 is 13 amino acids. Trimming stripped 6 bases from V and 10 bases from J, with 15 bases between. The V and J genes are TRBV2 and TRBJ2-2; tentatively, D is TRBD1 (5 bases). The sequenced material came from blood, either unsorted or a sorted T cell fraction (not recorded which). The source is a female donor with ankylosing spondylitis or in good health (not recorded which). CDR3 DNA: TGTGCCAGCAGATCAAAGGGGTTTCAGGAGCTGTTTTTT. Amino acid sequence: CASRSKGFQELFF.